This TCR beta chain appears in the sequencing data of a study of T cells in Graves' hyperthyroidism and ophthalmopathy. The investigators amplified TCR beta CDR3 regions from RNA transcripts. HTBI primers were the set used in a first-round RT-PCR of the TCR CDR3. One entry per CDR3 protein, called by TCRdb with MiXCR from the multiplex PCR reads. The sample records about 400,000 distinct CDR3 sequences, under 15% being singletons. Graves' hyperthyroidism is called stable when ophthalmopathy does not progress within 18 months. Patients were excluded because of uncontrolled infection, other autoimmune disease, pregnancy or lactation. Orbital computed tomography and thyroid ultrasound, together with serum TRAb and thyroxine and clinical symptoms, were used for diagnoses. In this sample, this clonotype turned up many times. Germline loops: CDR1 SEHNR, CDR2 FQNEAQ (reference sequence). The CDR3 extends over 13 amino acids. The V end lost 5 bases, the J end lost 3 bases, and 10 bases lay between the germline ends.

Sequencing used blood. The chain links TRBV7-9 to TRBJ1-1; D might be TRBD1 (5 bases). This receptor was identified in a woman aged 18-29 years with Graves' hyperthyroidism. The CDR3 spells CASSAGLDTEAFF. The CDR3 DNA follows: TGTGCCAGCAGCGCGGGACTGGACACTGAAGCTTTCTTT.